This note documents a single T cell receptor (beta chain) sequence. This receptor's antigen is unknown. No much larger clonotype is one base removed from it; base qualities were not supplied. The immunoSEQ Assay, a bias-controlled multiplex PCR, was used to amplify TCRbeta CDR3 regions from genomic DNA. The authors' analysis ran thus. The number of nucleated cells in each sample was estimated by amplification of reference gene primers within the assay. To quantify the absolute abundance of each unique TCRbeta CDR3 rearrangement, sequence reads were collapsed and filtered. Productive Simpson clonality was computed per sample as the square root of Simpson's diversity index over productive rearrangements. In its TCRdb copy, this immuneACCESS table keeps in-frame sequences only and misses some clones. Where compared with another copy, unresolved V genes explain less than half of these, and the others have no known cause. The D gene and trimming were derived from the DNA, and the V and J assignments and clone size from that table. Here the sample has tens of thousands of clones; 70% to 85% occur a single time. More than 25% of the sample is in the top ten clones.

Whole blood was collected in K2EDTA tubes by collaborating institutions according to the institutions' own protocols. For TCRbeta analysis, collaborators shipped samples in one of three forms: frozen whole blood, isolated PBMCs, or DNA extracted from either of those sample types. The sample is drawn from a study of blood T cell repertoires in COVID-19 (dated by TCRdb to 2018 to 2020). About the investigation overall: The collaborator samples originated in the United States, Italy and Spain and spanned the acute and convalescent phases of COVID-19. The material from the prospective study consisted of cDNA or gDNA derived from T cells, B-cell-depleted T cells, or PBMCs. Subjects who had been exposed to COVID-19, were actively infected with it, or had recovered from it provided the deeply sampled blood TCRbeta repertoires that made up the dataset. A freely available public database, intended as a resource for researchers studying the immune response to SARS-CoV-2, is where the repertoires were released. The samples were drawn from two sources: the first 160 participants of the ongoing ImmuneRACE study, and some 1,300 subjects contributed by 6 global collaborators. Sample metadata almost always included a de-identified subject ID, COVID-19 status, age in years and sex. Where available, HLA class I and class II types were obtained from metadata supplied by the sample provider rather than from assay-based typing. General findings and caveats noted by the study authors: The quantity of clinical and demographic metadata differed by source and by participant and was supplied without curation.

The CDR3 starts with the cysteine, ends with the phenylalanine, and has 14 residues. Of all the DNA, just the CDR3 is kept, 42 bases in frame from base 1. From the germline V gene (reference sequence), CDR1 is LNHDA and CDR2 is SQIVND. A distance of 12 bases separates the germline ends of V and J, which lose 7 bases and 0 bases respectively. Sequencing input: peripheral blood. The source of this sequence is a man between 60 and 70 years old with active or convalescent COVID-19. This sequence uses TRBV19 and TRBJ1-1, with the D gene uncertain. The bases are TGTGCCAGTATTGGGTCACTATTGAACACTGAAGCTTTCTTT. Its coded protein is CASIGSLLNTEAFF.